Below are 26 T cell receptor beta chains sequenced from a single sample in a study of control samples from healthy donors and cancer patients. The table came from immunoSEQ multiplex PCR; TCRdb's copy has only in-frame clones and leaves some out. The sample lists approximately 220,000 clones, around 94% occurring once. Sequencing was carried out using blood. These receptors originate from a man aged 45-60 years in good health.

The chain recombines TRBV10-1 with TRBJ2-2; D tentatively reads TRBD1 or TRBD2 (5 bases each). CDR1 WNHNN and CDR2 SYGVQD come from the germline V gene (reference sequence). V lost 8 bases to trimming and J lost 6 bases, with 13 bases between them. There are 13 residues in the CDR3. This CDR3 is CASGTRQPGELFF. The CDR3 DNA follows: TGCGCCAGCGGGACCAGACAGCCCGGGGAGCTGTTTTTT.

This chain connects TRBV2 to TRBJ1-1; D possibly corresponds to TRBD1 (5 bases). The CDR3 loop spans 13 amino acids. The ends were cut back, 8 bases at V and 1 base at J, with 11 bases in the middle. Germline assignment: CDR1 SNHLY and CDR2 FYNNEI. The chain's CDR3 is CASVGDENTEAFF. CDR3 nucleotide sequence: TGTGCCAGCGTCGGGGACGAGAACACTGAAGCTTTCTTT.

This chain links TRBV3-1 (or the pseudogene TRBV3-2) with TRBJ2-1, with 10 bases matching TRBD2. Germline CDR1 LGHDT, CDR2 YNNKEL (reference sequence). V shed 1 base and J 2 bases; nucleotides not matched to a gene: 5. The CDR3 extends over 17 amino acids. CDR3 residues: CASSQASAGGPYNEQFF. As DNA, the CDR3 is TGTGCCAGCAGCCAAGCGTCAGCGGGGGGGCCCTACAATGAGCAGTTCTTC.

V usage is TRBV11-2 and J usage is TRBJ2-5; D is possibly TRBD1 or TRBD2 (6 bases each). In germline, CDR1 is SGHAT, CDR2 FQNNGV. CDR3 size: 15 residues. V lost 4 bases and J 7 bases, leaving 19 bases between the germline ends. The CDR3 DNA reads as TGTGCCAGCAGCTGGTGGAGGGGGGATGAGGGGACCCAGTACTTC. The encoded protein is CASSWWRGDEGTQYF.

The CDR3 coding sequence is TGTGCCAGCAGTTTCGCTAGCGGGGGCCTCTCCTACGAGCAGTACGTC. It specifies CASSFASGGLSYEQYV. The chain employs TRBV28 and TRBJ2-7; TRBD2 agrees at 10 bases. The CDR3 totals 16 residues. Germline CDR1 MDHEN, CDR2 SYDVKM. The ends lost 3 bases at V and 0 bases at J; junction bases unmatched: 5.

The chain joins TRBV5-1 to TRBJ2-3, with D maybe TRBD1 (6 bases). The V gene lost 0 bases and the J gene lost 3 bases, with 14 bases spanning the gap. The CDR3 runs to 16 residues. Looked up from germline, CDR1 is SGHRS and CDR2 is YFSETQ. The CDR3 bases are TGCGCCAGCAGCTTGGGGGGGCAGGGTACGACAGATACGCAGTATTTT. Translation gives CASSLGGQGTTDTQYF.

J is TRBJ2-7 and V is TRBV18; tentative D call: TRBD2 (5 bases). Germline-derived CDR1 and CDR2 are KGHSH and LQKENI. This CDR3 has 15 amino acids. The ends were cut back, 6 bases at V and 3 bases at J, with 18 bases in the middle. The CDR3 bases are TGTGCCAGCTCGCCCCAAGGTGCCGGGGTCTACGAGCAGTACTTC. Its protein is CASSPQGAGVYEQYF.

The chain joins TRBV19 to TRBJ2-7; 8 bases are a match to TRBD1. CDR1 and CDR2 (germline): LNHDA, SQIVND (reference sequence). The CDR3 loop spans 14 amino acids. With V trimmed by 9 bases and J by 2 bases, 9 bases remained unmatched. CDR3 sequence: CASQDRDRTYEQYF. In DNA form, the CDR3 reads TGTGCCAGCCAGGACAGGGACAGGACCTACGAGCAGTACTTC.

This chain connects TRBV5-6 to TRBJ2-7, with D possibly TRBD1 on 5 matching bases. Germline CDR1 reads SGHDT; CDR2 reads YYEEEE. The V and J ends lost 2 bases and 3 bases respectively, with 9 bases between them. The CDR3 is made up of 13 amino acids. This CDR3 is CASSLSGNYEQYF. In DNA, the CDR3 is TGTGCCAGCAGCTTATCAGGGAACTACGAGCAGTACTTC.

The chain has TRBV4-1 and TRBJ1-1; the D gene is possibly TRBD1 (5 bases). Per the germline V gene, CDR1 is MGHRA and CDR2 is YSYEKL. The V end lost 3 bases, the J end lost 2 bases, and 13 bases lay between the germline ends. The CDR3 covers 15 residues. The CDR3 DNA is TGCGCCAGCAGCCATAATGACAGACTCAACACTGAAGCTTTCTTT. Encoded protein: CASSHNDRLNTEAFF.

The J gene is TRBJ2-4, the V gene TRBV5-6; 7 nucleotides agree with TRBD1. The trim removed 6 bases at V and 5 bases at J, leaving 8 bases unmatched. The CDR3 totals 14 residues. CDR1 SGHDT and CDR2 YYEEEE come from the germline V gene. Here the CDR3 DNA reads TGTGCCAGCACCTGGCCGGGACAGCAAAACATTCAGTACTTC. Translating gives CASTWPGQQNIQYF.

The chain carries TRBV7-2 and TRBJ1-1; D not resolved. Deletions cut 1 base from V and 0 bases from J, with 0 bases between. The CDR3 is 12 residues long. Germline lookup yields CDR1 SGHTA and CDR2 FQGNSA. The CDR3 sequence: CASSLVNTEAFF. The CDR3 DNA reads as TGTGCCAGCAGCTTAGTGAACACTGAAGCTTTCTTT.

The genes are TRBV7-2 and TRBJ2-7, with a weak D call TRBD2 (6 bases). Germline assignment: CDR1 SGHTA and CDR2 FQGNSA. The CDR3 extends over 14 amino acids. V shed 1 base and J shed 6 bases, with 13 bases lying between them. The chain's CDR3 is CASSLGGVIGEQYF. CDR3 nucleotide sequence: TGTGCCAGCAGCTTAGGGGGGGTTATCGGCGAGCAGTACTTC.

The CDR3 here is CASSRGQGHYGYTF. In DNA, the CDR3 is TGTGCCAGCAGCCGAGGACAGGGACATTATGGCTACACCTTC. The rearrangement links TRBV7-8 to TRBJ1-2; the match to TRBD1 covers 8 bases. Germline-derived CDR1 and CDR2 are SGHVS and FQNEAQ. V lost 5 bases, J lost 5 bases, and 7 bases stayed unmatched. CDR3 length: 14 amino acids.

The J gene is TRBJ2-7, the V gene TRBV18; the D call may be TRBD1 or TRBD2 (5 bases each). Germline V gene sequence: CDR1 KGHSH, CDR2 LQKENI. Trimming shortened V by 3 bases and J by 2 bases, and 5 bases separated the two germline ends. This CDR3 spans 12 amino acids. CDR3 sequence (DNA): TGTGCCAGCTCACCGGGGGCCTACGAGCAGTACTTC. Translation gives CASSPGAYEQYF.

The V and J genes are TRBV24-1 and TRBJ2-1; 7 bases line up with TRBD1. This CDR3 has 12 amino acids. Germline values: CDR1 KGHDR, CDR2 SFDVKD. V shed 7 bases, J shed 5 bases, and the junction held 1 base outside the gene matches. CDR3 bases: TGTGCCACCAGGGGACAGAACAATGAGCAGTTCTTC. Its translation: CATRGQNNEQFF.

In the case of this clone: Additional DNA sequences in this sample encode the identical CDR3. The V gene is TRBV5-1, the J gene TRBJ1-5; D is undetermined. CDR1 and CDR2 from the germline V gene are SGHRS and YFSETQ. This CDR3 is built from 14 residues. Trimming removed 1 base from V and 1 base from J, with 6 bases in between. The DNA for the CDR3 is TGCGCCAGCAGCTTGTCAGGCAGCAATCAGCCCCAGCATTTT. This sequence encodes CASSLSGSNQPQHF.

CDR3 nucleotides: TGTGCCAGCTCACCAACCGGGACAGGGAGCACAGATACGCAGTATTTT. It codes for CASSPTGTGSTDTQYF. J is TRBJ2-3 and V is TRBV18; 9 bases match TRBD1. This CDR3 is built from 16 residues. Germline CDR1 reads KGHSH; CDR2 reads LQKENI. Unmatched junction bases numbered 3, after V lost 2 bases and J lost 0 bases.

This chain joins TRBV7-9 and TRBJ1-1; D remains ambiguous. From germline, CDR1 is SEHNR and CDR2 FQNEAQ (reference sequence). This CDR3 is built from 12 residues. Trimming left V 3 bases short and J 6 bases short, with 8 bases between. The CDR3 region is CASSFLGSEAFF. The CDR3 DNA is TGTGCCAGCAGCTTTTTGGGTTCTGAAGCTTTCTTT. Based on the CDR3 plus reference TRBV7-9 and TRBJ1-1, the full variable domain is DTGVSQNPRHKITKRGQNVTFRCDPISEHNRLYWYRQTLGQGPEFLTYFQNEAQLEKSRLLSDRFSAERPKGSFSTLEIQRTEQGDSAMYLCASSFLGSEAFFGQGTRLTVV.

This chain uses TRBV28 with TRBJ1-2; D remains unclear. This CDR3 comprises 11 residues. Trimming left V 5 bases short and J 5 bases short, with 6 bases between. CDR1 is MDHEN, CDR2 SYDVKM, per germline. The DNA for the CDR3 is TGTGCCAGCAGTGATCAATATGGCTACACCTTC. Its translation: CASSDQYGYTF.

This chain links TRBV5-1 with TRBJ1-1; 8 bases align to TRBD1. V was clipped by 4 bases and J by 5 bases; unmatched bases: 10. Germline assignment: CDR1 SGHRS and CDR2 YFSETQ. This CDR3 comprises 15 residues. DNA for the CDR3: TGCGCCAGCAGCCTGGACAGGGCCGCAAGGACTGAAGCTTTCTTT. Amino acids: CASSLDRAARTEAFF.

The rearrangement links TRBV19 to TRBJ1-1, with D possibly matching TRBD1 (5 bases). Germline values: CDR1 LNHDA, CDR2 SQIVND (reference sequence). Trimming cost V 7 bases and J 2 bases, with 11 bases left between them. This CDR3 is built from 13 residues. The CDR3 coding sequence is TGTGCCAGTATAGGGGTGGTAAACACTGAAGCTTTCTTT. Protein: CASIGVVNTEAFF.

The chain recombines TRBV5-4 with TRBJ2-1, with 8 nucleotides matching TRBD2. Trimming at V came to 0 bases and at J to 8 bases, leaving 7 bases not matched to a gene. This CDR3 is built from 15 residues. Germline assignment: CDR1 SGHNT and CDR2 YYREEE (reference sequence). The DNA of the CDR3 is TGTGCCAGCAGCTTGGACGGGGGGGCCTTCTATGAGCAGTTCTTC. Its protein product is CASSLDGGAFYEQFF.

The gene calls are TRBV30 and TRBJ1-2; tentatively, D is TRBD1 (6 bases). This CDR3 has 16 amino acids. Germline-derived CDR1 and CDR2 are GTSNPN and SVGIG (reference sequence). Trimming removed 1 base from V and 5 bases from J, with 20 bases in between. CDR3 nucleotide sequence: TGTGCCTGGAGTGAAATTTTCACAGGGATGCGGTATGGCTACACCTTC. It specifies CAWSEIFTGMRYGYTF. The whole variable domain, remainder taken from reference TRBV30 and TRBJ1-2, is SQTIHQWPATLVQPVGSPLSLECTVEGTSNPNLYWYRQAAGRGLQLLFYSVGIGQISSEVPQNLSASRPQDRQFILSSKKLLLSDSGFYLCAWSEIFTGMRYGYTFGSGTRLTVV.

This chain connects TRBV5-4 to TRBJ1-1; possibly TRBD1 for D (5 bases). Trimming shortened V by 3 bases and J by 0 bases, and 9 bases separated the two germline ends. The CDR3 runs to 14 residues. From germline, CDR1 is SGHNT and CDR2 YYREEE (reference sequence). The CDR3: CASSYRNLNTEAFF. In DNA, the CDR3 is TGTGCCAGCAGCTACAGGAATCTGAACACTGAAGCTTTCTTT.

V is TRBV30 and J is TRBJ1-1, with D possibly TRBD1 on 6 matching bases. This CDR3 has 11 amino acids. The ends were cut back, 4 bases at V and 7 bases at J, with 10 bases in the middle. The germline V gene has CDR1 GTSNPN and CDR2 SVGIG (reference sequence). The CDR3 reads CAWTARGEAFF. DNA of the CDR3: TGTGCCTGGACCGCCAGGGGTGAAGCTTTCTTT.